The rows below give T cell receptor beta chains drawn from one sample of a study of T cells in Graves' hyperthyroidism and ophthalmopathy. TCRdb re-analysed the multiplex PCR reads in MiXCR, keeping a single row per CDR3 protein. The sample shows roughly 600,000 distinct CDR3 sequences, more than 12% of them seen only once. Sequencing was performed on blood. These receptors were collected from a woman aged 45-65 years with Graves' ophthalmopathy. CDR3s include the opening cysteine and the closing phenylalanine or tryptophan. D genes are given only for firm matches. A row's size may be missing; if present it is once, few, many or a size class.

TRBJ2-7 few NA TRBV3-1 CASSQPYRAEQYF TGTGCCAGCAGCCAACCTTACAGGGCCGAGCAGTACTTC
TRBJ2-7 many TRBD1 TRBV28 CASWSPRAGGYEQYF TGTGCCAGCTGGAGTCCACGGGCAGGGGGTTACGAGCAGTACTTC
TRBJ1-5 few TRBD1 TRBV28 CASSTFGTGTYSNQPQHF TGTGCCAGCAGTACCTTTGGGACAGGGACGTATAGCAATCAGCCCCAGCATTTT
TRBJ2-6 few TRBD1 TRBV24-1 CATSDPGQGPSGANVLTF TGTGCCACCAGTGACCCCGGACAGGGGCCCTCTGGGGCCAACGTCCTGACTTTC
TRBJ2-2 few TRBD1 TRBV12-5 CASGLGTGNTGELFF TGTGCTAGTGGTTTGGGGACAGGGAACACCGGGGAGCTGTTTTTT
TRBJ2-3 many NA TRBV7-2 CASSLALRPDTQYF TGTGCCAGCAGCTTAGCCCTTCGACCAGATACGCAGTATTTT
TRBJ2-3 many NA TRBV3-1 CASSQRTPSTDTQYF TGTGCCAGCAGCCAACGGACACCTAGCACAGATACGCAGTATTTT
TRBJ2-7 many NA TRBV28 CASEGSYEQYF TGTGCCAGCGAGGGCTCCTACGAGCAGTACTTC
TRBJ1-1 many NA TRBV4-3 CASSQVRQVFTEAFF TGCGCCAGCAGCCAAGTGAGACAGGTATTCACTGAAGCTTTCTTT
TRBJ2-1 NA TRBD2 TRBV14 CASSQDLSGRFTGEQFF TGTGCCAGCAGCCAAGATCTTAGCGGGAGGTTTACAGGAGAGCAGTTCTTC
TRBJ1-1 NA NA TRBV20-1 CSAQTGNPLKQAFF TGCAGTGCTCAAACCGGGAACCCCTTAAAGCAGGCTTTCTTT
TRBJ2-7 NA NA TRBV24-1 CATSDRYEQYF TGTGCCACCAGTGATCGCTACGAGCAGTACTTC
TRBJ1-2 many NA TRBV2 CASREDTNYGYTF TGTGCCAGCAGAGAGGACACTAACTATGGCTACACCTTC
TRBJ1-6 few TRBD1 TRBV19 CASDDRGNSPLHF TGTGCCAGTGACGACAGGGGCAATTCACCCCTCCACTTT
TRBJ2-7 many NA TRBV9 CASSVLSTAYEQYF TGTGCCAGCAGCGTACTATCGACAGCCTACGAGCAGTACTTC
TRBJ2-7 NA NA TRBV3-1 CASSRDPRNYEQYF TGTGCCAGCAGCCGGGACCCGAGAAACTACGAGCAGTACTTC
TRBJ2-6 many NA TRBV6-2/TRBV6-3 CASSWAASGANVLTF TGTGCCAGCAGTTGGGCTGCCTCTGGGGCCAACGTCCTGACTTTC
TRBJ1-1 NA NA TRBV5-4 CASSFWGFATEAFF TGTGCCAGCAGCTTTTGGGGGTTTGCGACTGAAGCTTTCTTT
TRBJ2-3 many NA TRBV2 CASSPRGYKGVDTQYF TGTGCCAGCAGCCCAAGGGGCTATAAAGGGGTAGATACGCAGTATTTT
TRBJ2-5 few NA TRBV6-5 CASIIRLRETQYF TGTGCCAGCATTATTCGACTAAGGGAGACCCAGTACTTC
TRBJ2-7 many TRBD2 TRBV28 CATGRANEQYF TGTGCTACCGGGAGGGCCAACGAGCAGTACTTC
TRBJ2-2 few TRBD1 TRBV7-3 CASSIQGTNTGELFF TGTGCCAGCAGCATACAGGGGACGAACACCGGGGAGCTGTTTTTT
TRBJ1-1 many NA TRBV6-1 CASSLTLGGNTEAFF TGTGCCAGCAGTTTGACCTTAGGGGGGAACACTGAAGCTTTCTTT
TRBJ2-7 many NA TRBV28 CASSPPGRYEQYF TGTGCCAGCAGTCCTCCGGGACGCTACGAGCAGTACTTC
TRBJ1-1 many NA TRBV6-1 CASSISQGNTEAFF TGTGCCAGCAGCATTTCTCAGGGTAACACTGAAGCTTTCTTT
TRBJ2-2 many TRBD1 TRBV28 CASSLGTGRYRELFF TGTGCCAGCAGTTTAGGGACAGGGAGATACCGGGAGCTGTTTTTT
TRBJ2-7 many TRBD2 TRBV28 CASSWASGRAGAYEQYF TGTGCCAGCAGTTGGGCTAGCGGGAGGGCCGGGGCCTACGAGCAGTACTTC
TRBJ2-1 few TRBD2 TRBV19 CASSIPSRGSIDEQFF TGTGCCAGTAGTATTCCCTCGCGCGGGAGTATAGATGAGCAGTTCTTC
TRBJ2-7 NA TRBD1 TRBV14 CASSHGQGAFYEQYF TGTGCCAGCAGCCATGGACAGGGGGCCTTTTACGAGCAGTACTTC
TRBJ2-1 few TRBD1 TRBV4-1 CASSQGTGMDEQFF TGCGCCAGCAGCCAAGGGACAGGGATGGATGAGCAGTTCTTC
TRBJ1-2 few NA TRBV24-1 CATSDLYTWLNYGYTF TGTGCCACCAGTGATTTGTATACATGGCTAAACTATGGCTACACCTTC
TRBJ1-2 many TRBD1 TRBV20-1 CSARDRDRGMGYTF TGCAGTGCTAGAGATCGGGACAGGGGCATGGGCTACACCTTC
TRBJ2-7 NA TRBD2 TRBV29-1 CSVFSGTTSYEQYF TGCAGCGTTTTTAGCGGGACCACCTCCTACGAGCAGTACTTC
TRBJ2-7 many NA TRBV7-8 CASSLARTSAYEQYF TGTGCCAGCAGCTTGGCCCGGACTTCAGCCTACGAGCAGTACTTC
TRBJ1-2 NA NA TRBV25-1 CASNNGWGNYGYTF TGTGCCAGCAATAACGGTTGGGGGAACTATGGCTACACCTTC
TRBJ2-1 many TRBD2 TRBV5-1 CASSLVVGLADNSYNEQFF TGCGCCAGCAGCTTGGTCGTGGGACTAGCGGACAACTCCTACAATGAGCAGTTCTTC
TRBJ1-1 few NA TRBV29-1 CSAYGEDRVEAFF TGCAGCGCCTACGGGGAGGATCGCGTAGAAGCTTTCTTT
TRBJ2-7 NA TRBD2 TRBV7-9 CASRSVREGLEQYF TGTGCCAGCAGGAGCGTGCGGGAGGGCCTCGAGCAGTACTTC
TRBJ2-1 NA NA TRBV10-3 CAISELRGVNNEQFF TGTGCCATCAGTGAGCTGCGCGGGGTGAACAATGAGCAGTTCTTC
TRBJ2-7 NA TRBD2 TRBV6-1 CASSTAATSGSLYEQYF TGTGCCAGCAGTACCGCCGCGACTAGCGGGAGTCTCTACGAGCAGTACTTC
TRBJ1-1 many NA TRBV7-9 CASSITGSGNTEAFF TGTGCCAGCAGCATCACAGGGTCCGGGAACACTGAAGCTTTCTTT
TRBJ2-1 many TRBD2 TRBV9 CASSEYGREGPYNEQFF TGTGCCAGCAGCGAATACGGGCGGGAGGGCCCCTACAATGAGCAGTTCTTC
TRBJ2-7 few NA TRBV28 CASRPMGILYEQYF TGTGCCAGCAGACCCATGGGTATACTCTACGAGCAGTACTTC
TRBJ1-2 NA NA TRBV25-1 CASSSIVPGYGYTF TGTGCCAGCAGCTCGATAGTCCCGGGCTATGGCTACACCTTC
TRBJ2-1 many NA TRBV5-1 CASNSMFNNEQFF TGCGCCAGCAACTCGATGTTTAACAATGAGCAGTTCTTC
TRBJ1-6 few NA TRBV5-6 CASSLGGYYNSPLHF TGTGCCAGCAGCTTGGGCGGGTACTATAATTCACCCCTCCACTTT
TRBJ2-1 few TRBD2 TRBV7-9 CASSLGGGGFGNEQFF TGTGCCAGCAGCTTAGGGGGGGGGGGGTTTGGCAATGAGCAGTTCTTC
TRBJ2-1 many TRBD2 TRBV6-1 CASSLNTGLAGVNEQFF TGTGCCAGCAGTCTTAATACGGGACTAGCGGGAGTGAATGAGCAGTTCTTC
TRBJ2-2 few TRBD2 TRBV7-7 CASSSSGSDTGELFF TGTGCTAGCAGCTCCAGCGGGAGTGACACCGGGGAGCTGTTTTTT
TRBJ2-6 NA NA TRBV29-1 CSVEVTLGANVLTF TGCAGCGTTGAAGTGACGTTAGGGGCCAACGTCCTGACTTTC
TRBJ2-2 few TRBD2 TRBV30 CAWRRGGPGELFF TGTGCCTGGAGACGGGGGGGGCCCGGGGAGCTGTTTTTT
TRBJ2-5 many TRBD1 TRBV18 CASSKTGGETQYF TGTGCCAGCTCAAAGACAGGGGGAGAGACCCAGTACTTC
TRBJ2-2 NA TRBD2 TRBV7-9 CASSRWTSGRTNTGELFF TGTGCCAGCAGTCGATGGACTAGCGGGAGGACGAACACCGGGGAGCTGTTTTTT
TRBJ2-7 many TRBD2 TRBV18 CASSPPGSLRGIEQYF TGTGCCAGCTCACCACCTGGGAGCCTGCGGGGGATTGAGCAGTACTTC
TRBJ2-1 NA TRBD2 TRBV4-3 CASSHVPTSGNEQFF TGCGCCAGCAGCCATGTGCCGACTAGCGGCAATGAGCAGTTCTTC
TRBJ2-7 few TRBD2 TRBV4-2 CASSQDEGLAGGTSDEQYF TGTGCCAGCAGCCAAGATGAGGGACTAGCGGGAGGGACTTCGGACGAGCAGTACTTC
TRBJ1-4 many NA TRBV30 CAWRFAGANEKLFF TGTGCCTGGAGGTTTGCTGGGGCAAATGAAAAACTGTTTTTT